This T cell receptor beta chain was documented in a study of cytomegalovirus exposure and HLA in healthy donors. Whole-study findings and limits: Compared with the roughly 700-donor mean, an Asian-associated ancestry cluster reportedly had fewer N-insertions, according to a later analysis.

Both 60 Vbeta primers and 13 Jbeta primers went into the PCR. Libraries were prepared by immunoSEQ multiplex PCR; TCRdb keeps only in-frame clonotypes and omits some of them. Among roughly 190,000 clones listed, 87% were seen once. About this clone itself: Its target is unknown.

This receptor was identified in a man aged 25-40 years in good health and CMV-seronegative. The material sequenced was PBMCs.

For the CDR3, the DNA is TGTGCCAGCAGTGATCTGTATCAGGGGGCGACCAAAAACATTCAGTACTTC. Protein product: CASSDLYQGATKNIQYF. This sequence joins TRBV2 and TRBJ2-4, with 8 positions matching TRBD1. Trimming took 3 bases from V and 2 from J; bases not matched to a gene: 9. The CDR3 spans 17 residues. Germline V gene sequence: CDR1 SNHLY, CDR2 FYNNEI.